These 15 T cell receptor beta chains came from one sample sequenced in a study of shared clonotypes between healthy human individuals. Produced via immunoSEQ multiplex PCR; TCRdb's table is partial and in-frame only. The table records about 820,000 clones, approximately 92% of them present only once. The naive CD8 subset, CD45RO-negative cells positively selected for CCR7, excluded terminally differentiated effector memory CD45RA+ cells. The source material was naive CD8+ T cells sorted from blood. The receptors originated from a man aged 25-45 years in good health.

This clone was found once. The chain uses TRBV29-1 and TRBJ2-7; D remains unclear. Trimming cost V 4 bases and J 0 bases, with 7 bases left between them. This CDR3 is built from 12 residues. Looked up from germline, CDR1 is SQVTM and CDR2 is ANQGSEA. The CDR3 region has the DNA TGCAGCGTTGTTGAAGTCTCCTACGAGCAGTACTTC. It is translated as CSVVEVSYEQYF.

The V and J genes are TRBV7-7 and TRBJ2-2, with D uncertain. The CDR3 is made up of 13 amino acids. Trimming removed 7 bases at V and 6 bases at J, with 12 bases between. Germline CDR1 reads SSHAT; CDR2 reads FNYEAQ (reference sequence). CDR3 nucleotide sequence: TGTGCCAGCACCATGGGAAAGTCCGGGGAGCTGTTTTTT. Residues: CASTMGKSGELFF. Variable domain in full (rest from reference TRBV7-7 and TRBJ2-2): GAGVSQSPRYKVTKRGQDVTLRCDPISSHATLYWYQQALGQGPEFLTYFNYEAQPDKSGLPSDRFSAERPEGSISTLTIQRTEQRDSAMYRCASTMGKSGELFFGEGSRLTVL.

The chain recombines TRBV27 with TRBJ1-5; 7 bases match TRBD1. Germline V gene sequence: CDR1 MNHEY, CDR2 SMNVEV (reference sequence). V trimming: 6 bases; J trimming: 6 bases; junction bases outside the gene matches: 8. The CDR3 has 14 amino acids. For the CDR3, the DNA is TGTGCCAGCAGCCAAGACAGGGACGGTCAGCCCCAGCATTTT. Protein sequence: CASSQDRDGQPQHF.

The chain uses TRBV7-8 and TRBJ2-3; D may be TRBD1 (5 bases). Germline values: CDR1 SGHVS, CDR2 FQNEAQ. There are 17 residues in the CDR3. Trimming cost V 0 bases and J 1 base, with 14 bases left between them. CDR3 protein: CASSLAITGWGTDTQYF. Here the CDR3 DNA reads TGTGCCAGCAGCTTAGCGATTACAGGTTGGGGCACAGATACGCAGTATTTT.

The chain is built from TRBV27 and TRBJ2-7; perhaps TRBD1 as D (5 bases). In germline, CDR1 is MNHEY, CDR2 SMNVEV (reference sequence). The V gene lost 6 bases and the J gene lost 3 bases, with 15 bases spanning the gap. This CDR3 region has 14 residues. The CDR3 bases are TGTGCCAGCAGCCAGGGAAGGATAAACTACGAGCAGTACTTC. The encoded protein is CASSQGRINYEQYF.

J is TRBJ2-1 and V is TRBV19; 11 bases are a match to TRBD1. The germline gives CDR1 LNHDA, CDR2 SQIVND (reference sequence). J was trimmed by 6 bases and V by 6 bases; bases with no gene match: 13. This CDR3 region has 17 residues. CDR3 sequence (DNA): TGTGCCAGTAGCCGGGTTCTGGACAGGGGGCCTTCCAATGAGCAGTTCTTC. Encoded protein: CASSRVLDRGPSNEQFF.

The chain couples TRBV9 to TRBJ2-5; TRBD2 agrees at 8 bases. This CDR3 is 15 amino acids long. V shed 3 bases and J 4 bases; nucleotides not matched to a gene: 8. Germline CDR1 and CDR2: SGDLS and YYNGEE. The CDR3 nucleotides are TGTGCCAGCAGCGGGAAGCGGGAGACAGGAGAGACCCAGTACTTC. Translated: CASSGKRETGETQYF.

The J gene is TRBJ1-5, the V gene TRBV4-1; no clear D gene. The CDR3 totals 15 residues. Trimming took 0 bases from V and 4 from J, leaving 10 bases between them. Germline V CDR1 and CDR2: MGHRA, YSYEKL. CDR3 amino acids: CASSQDLAGNQPQHF. The CDR3 DNA follows: TGCGCCAGCAGCCAAGATCTCGCGGGGAATCAGCCCCAGCATTTT.

The V call is TRBV6-4, the J call TRBJ2-3; weak D call: TRBD2 (6 bases). The CDR3 totals 15 residues. CDR1 MRHNA and CDR2 SNTAGT come from the germline V gene. Trimming shortened V by 2 bases and J by 1 base, and 10 bases separated the two germline ends. Here the CDR3 reads CASSDRASGTDTQYF. Here the CDR3 DNA reads TGTGCCAGCAGTGACCGAGCTAGCGGCACAGATACGCAGTATTTT.

This chain links TRBV18 with TRBJ2-7; no definite D call. This CDR3 spans 18 amino acids. Trimming shortened V by 2 bases and J by 3 bases, and 23 bases separated the two germline ends. Germline CDR1 is KGHSH and CDR2 is LQKENI. CDR3 sequence reads: CASSPKFPGSTVGYEQYF. CDR3 DNA: TGTGCCAGCTCACCAAAATTCCCTGGGTCAACAGTTGGCTACGAGCAGTACTTC.

J is TRBJ2-2 and V is TRBV27; D unresolved. CDR3 size: 13 residues. Germline-derived CDR1 and CDR2 are MNHEY and SMNVEV (reference sequence). V gave up 1 base and J gave up 4 bases, with 4 bases separating them. CDR3 coding DNA: TGTGCCAGCAGTTTATGGCGCACCGGGGAGCTGTTTTTT. It specifies CASSLWRTGELFF.

Concerning this clone itself: In the same sample, other DNA sequences code for this CDR3. The chain joins TRBV9 to TRBJ2-2; the D is unclear. From germline, CDR1 is SGDLS and CDR2 YYNGEE. This CDR3 spans 11 amino acids. Trimming took off 3 bases at V and 6 bases at J, with 3 bases between the two ends. CDR3: CASSDSGELFF. DNA of the CDR3: TGTGCCAGCAGCGACTCCGGGGAGCTGTTTTTT.

V and J are TRBV2 and TRBJ2-7, with D maybe TRBD2 (6 bases). This CDR3 contains 15 residues. Between the trimmed V and J ends, which lost 3 bases and 1 base, there was a span of 13 bases. Germline V CDR1 and CDR2: SNHLY, FYNNEI. CDR3 amino acids: CASSDWTTTSYEQYF. The CDR3, as DNA: TGTGCCAGCAGTGACTGGACTACTACATCCTACGAGCAGTACTTC.

The chain recombines TRBV5-1 with TRBJ2-1; unclear D gene. The CDR3 contains 14 residues. The V gene's germline CDR1 is SGHRS and CDR2 YFSETQ. The V gene lost 3 bases and the J gene lost 7 bases, with 14 bases spanning the gap. In nucleotides, the CDR3 is TGCGCCAGCAGCTATGGGGATAATTTGAATGAGCAGTTCTTC. The encoded protein is CASSYGDNLNEQFF.

The rearrangement links TRBV10-3 to TRBJ1-3; 8 bases fit TRBD1. There are 16 residues in the CDR3. In germline, CDR1 is ENHRY, CDR2 SYGVKD. Trimming cost V 3 bases and J 3 bases; bases outside gene matches: 7. The DNA for the CDR3 is TGTGCCATCAGTGACCCGACAGGGGATGATGGAAACACCATATATTTT. Residues: CAISDPTGDDGNTIYF.